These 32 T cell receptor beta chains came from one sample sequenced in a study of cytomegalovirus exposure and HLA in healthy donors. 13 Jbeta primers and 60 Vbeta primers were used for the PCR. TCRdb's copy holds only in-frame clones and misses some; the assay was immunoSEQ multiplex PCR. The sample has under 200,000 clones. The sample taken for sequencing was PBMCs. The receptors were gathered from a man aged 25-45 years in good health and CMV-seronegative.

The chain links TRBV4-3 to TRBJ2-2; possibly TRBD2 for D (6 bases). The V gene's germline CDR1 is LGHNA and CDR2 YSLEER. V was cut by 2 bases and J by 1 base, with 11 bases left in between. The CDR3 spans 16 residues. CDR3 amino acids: CASSQRGDLNTGELFF. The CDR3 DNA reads TGCGCCAGCAGCCAAAGAGGGGACTTGAACACCGGGGAGCTGTTTTTT.

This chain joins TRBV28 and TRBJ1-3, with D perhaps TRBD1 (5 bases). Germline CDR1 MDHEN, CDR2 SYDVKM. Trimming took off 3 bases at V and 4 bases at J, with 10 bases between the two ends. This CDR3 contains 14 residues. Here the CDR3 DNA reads TGTGCCAGCAGTTTGGGCAGGGTGGGAAACACCATATATTTT. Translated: CASSLGRVGNTIYF.

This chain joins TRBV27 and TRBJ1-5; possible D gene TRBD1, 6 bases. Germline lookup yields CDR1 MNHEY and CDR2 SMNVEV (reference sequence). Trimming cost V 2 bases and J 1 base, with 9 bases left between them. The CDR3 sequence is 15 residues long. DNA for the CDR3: TGTGCCAGCAGTTTAGAGGGGGGGAGCAATCAGCCCCAGCATTTT. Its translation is CASSLEGGSNQPQHF.

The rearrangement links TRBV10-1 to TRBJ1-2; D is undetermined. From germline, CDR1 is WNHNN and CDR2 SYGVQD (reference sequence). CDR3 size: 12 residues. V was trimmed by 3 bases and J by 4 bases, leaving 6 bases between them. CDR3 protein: CASSDTAYGYTF. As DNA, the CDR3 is TGCGCCAGCAGTGATACAGCCTATGGCTACACCTTC.

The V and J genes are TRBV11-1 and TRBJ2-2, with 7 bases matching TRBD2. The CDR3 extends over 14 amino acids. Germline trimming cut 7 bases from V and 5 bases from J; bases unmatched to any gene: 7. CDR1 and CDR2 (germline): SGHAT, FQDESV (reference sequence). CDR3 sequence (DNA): TGTGCCAGCACACGGGAGGAAGGGACCGGGGAGCTGTTTTTT. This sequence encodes CASTREEGTGELFF.

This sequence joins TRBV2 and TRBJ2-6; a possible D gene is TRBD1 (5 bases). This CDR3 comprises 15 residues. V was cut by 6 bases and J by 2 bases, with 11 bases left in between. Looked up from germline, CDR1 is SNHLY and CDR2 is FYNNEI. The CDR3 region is CASSPDRTGANVLTF. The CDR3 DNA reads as TGTGCCAGCAGCCCTGACAGAACTGGGGCCAACGTCCTGACTTTC. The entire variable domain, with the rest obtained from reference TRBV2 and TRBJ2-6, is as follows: EPEVTQTPSHQVTQMGQEVILRCVPISNHLYFYWYRQILGQKVEFLVSFYNNEISEKSEIFDDQFSVERPDGSNFTLKIRSTKLEDSAMYFCASSPDRTGANVLTFGAGSRLTVL.

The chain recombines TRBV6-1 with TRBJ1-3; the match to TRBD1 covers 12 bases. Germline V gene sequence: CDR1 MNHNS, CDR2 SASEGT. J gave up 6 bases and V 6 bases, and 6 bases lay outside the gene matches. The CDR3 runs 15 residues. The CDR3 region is CASSPGQGAENTIYF. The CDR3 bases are TGTGCCAGCAGCCCGGGACAGGGGGCGGAAAACACCATATATTTT.

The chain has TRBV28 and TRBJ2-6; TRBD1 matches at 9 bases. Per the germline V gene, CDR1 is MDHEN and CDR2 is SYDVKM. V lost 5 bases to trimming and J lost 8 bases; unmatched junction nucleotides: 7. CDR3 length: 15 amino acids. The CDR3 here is CASSTRDRVTNVLTF. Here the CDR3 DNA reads TGTGCCAGCAGTACTAGGGACAGGGTGACCAACGTCCTGACTTTC.

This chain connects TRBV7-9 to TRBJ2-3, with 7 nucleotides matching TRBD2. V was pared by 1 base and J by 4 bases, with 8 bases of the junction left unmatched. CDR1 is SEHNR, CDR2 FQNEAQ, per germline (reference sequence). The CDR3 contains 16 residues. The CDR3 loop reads CASSLGEGAGSDTQYF. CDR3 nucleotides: TGTGCCAGCAGCTTAGGGGAGGGAGCGGGATCAGATACGCAGTATTTT. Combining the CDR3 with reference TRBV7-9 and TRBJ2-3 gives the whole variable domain DTGVSQNPRHKITKRGQNVTFRCDPISEHNRLYWYRQTLGQGPEFLTYFQNEAQLEKSRLLSDRFSAERPKGSFSTLEIQRTEQGDSAMYLCASSLGEGAGSDTQYFGPGTRLTVL.

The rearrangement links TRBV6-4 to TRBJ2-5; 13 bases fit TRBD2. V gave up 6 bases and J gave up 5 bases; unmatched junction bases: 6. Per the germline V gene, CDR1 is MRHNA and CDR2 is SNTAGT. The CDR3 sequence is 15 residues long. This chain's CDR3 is CASRRTSGSLETQYF. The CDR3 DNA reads TGTGCCAGCAGAAGGACTAGCGGGAGTTTGGAGACCCAGTACTTC.

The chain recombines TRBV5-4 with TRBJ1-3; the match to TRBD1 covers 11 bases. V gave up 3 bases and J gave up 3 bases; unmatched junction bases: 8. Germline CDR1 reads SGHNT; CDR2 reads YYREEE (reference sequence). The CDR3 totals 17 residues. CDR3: CASSSGTGGRGGNTIYF. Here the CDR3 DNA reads TGTGCCAGCAGCTCCGGGACAGGGGGACGAGGTGGAAACACCATATATTTT.

The CDR3 protein is CASSLYPSGRVDTQYF. CDR3 nucleotide sequence: TGTGCCAGCAGCTTGTACCCTAGCGGGAGGGTAGATACGCAGTATTTT. This rearrangement joins TRBV13 to TRBJ2-3; TRBD2 matches at 12 bases. After removal of 3 bases from V and 5 bases from J, the junction contained 6 bases not matched to a gene. The CDR3 is 16 amino acids. From germline, CDR1 is PRHDT and CDR2 FYEKMQ (reference sequence).

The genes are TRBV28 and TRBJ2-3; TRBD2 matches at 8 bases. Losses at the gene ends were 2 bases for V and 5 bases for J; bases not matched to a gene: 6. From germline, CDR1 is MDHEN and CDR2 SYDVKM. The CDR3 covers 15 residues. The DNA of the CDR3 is TGTGCCAGCAGTTTAGCGAGCGGGAGTGGAGATACGCAGTATTTT. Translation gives CASSLASGSGDTQYF.

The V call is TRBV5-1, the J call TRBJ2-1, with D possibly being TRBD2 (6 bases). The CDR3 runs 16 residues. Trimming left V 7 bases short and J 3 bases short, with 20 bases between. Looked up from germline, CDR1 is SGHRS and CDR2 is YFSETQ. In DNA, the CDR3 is TGCGCCAGCCACTCACCGGAGTCGGGGGACTACAATGAGCAGTTCTTC. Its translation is CASHSPESGDYNEQFF.

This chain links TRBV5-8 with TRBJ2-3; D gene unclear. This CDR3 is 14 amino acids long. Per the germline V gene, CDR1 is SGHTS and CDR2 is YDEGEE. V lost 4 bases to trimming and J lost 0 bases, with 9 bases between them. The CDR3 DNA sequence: TGTGCCAGCAGCCCGCGTATTAGCACAGATACGCAGTATTTT. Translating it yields CASSPRISTDTQYF. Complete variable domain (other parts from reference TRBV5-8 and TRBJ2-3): EAGVTQSPTHLIKTRGQQATLRCSPISGHTSVYWYQQALGLGLQFLLWYDEGEERNRGNFPPRFSGRQFPNYSSELNVNALELEDSALYLCASSPRISTDTQYFGPGTRLTVL.

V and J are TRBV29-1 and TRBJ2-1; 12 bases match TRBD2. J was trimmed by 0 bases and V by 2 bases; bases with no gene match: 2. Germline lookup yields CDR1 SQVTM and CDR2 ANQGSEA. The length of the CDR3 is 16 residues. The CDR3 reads CSVESTSGSSYNEQFF. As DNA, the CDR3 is TGCAGCGTTGAATCGACTAGCGGGAGCTCCTACAATGAGCAGTTCTTC.

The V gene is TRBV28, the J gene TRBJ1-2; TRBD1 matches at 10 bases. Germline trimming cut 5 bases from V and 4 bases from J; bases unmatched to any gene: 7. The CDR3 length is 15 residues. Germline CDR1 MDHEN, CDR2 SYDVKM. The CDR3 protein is CASSVRDRGAYGYTF. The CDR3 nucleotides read TGTGCCAGCAGTGTACGGGACAGGGGAGCCTATGGCTACACCTTC.

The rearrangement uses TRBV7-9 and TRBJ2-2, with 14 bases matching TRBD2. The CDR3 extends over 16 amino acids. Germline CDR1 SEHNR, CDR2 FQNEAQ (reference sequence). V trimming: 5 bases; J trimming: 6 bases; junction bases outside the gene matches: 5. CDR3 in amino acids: CASSGTSGSLAGELFF. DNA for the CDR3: TGTGCCAGCAGCGGGACTAGCGGGAGCCTTGCCGGGGAGCTGTTTTTT.

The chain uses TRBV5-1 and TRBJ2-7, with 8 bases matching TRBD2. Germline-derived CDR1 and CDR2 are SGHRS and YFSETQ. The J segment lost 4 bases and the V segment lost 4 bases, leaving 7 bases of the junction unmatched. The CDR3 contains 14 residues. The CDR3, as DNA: TGCGCCAGCAGCGCGGCGGGAGGAGAGTACGAGCAGTACTTC. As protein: CASSAAGGEYEQYF. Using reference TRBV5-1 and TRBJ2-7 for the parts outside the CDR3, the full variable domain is KAGVTQTPRYLIKTRGQQVTLSCSPISGHRSVSWYQQTPGQGLQFLFEYFSETQRNKGNFPGRFSGRQFSNSRSEMNVSTLELGDSALYLCASSAAGGEYEQYFGPGTRLTVT.

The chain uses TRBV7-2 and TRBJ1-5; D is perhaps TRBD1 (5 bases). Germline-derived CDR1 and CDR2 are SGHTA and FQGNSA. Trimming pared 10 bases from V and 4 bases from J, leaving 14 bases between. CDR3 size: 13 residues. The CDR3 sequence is CATGAGNNQPQHF. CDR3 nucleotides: TGTGCCACCGGGGCGGGGAATAATCAGCCCCAGCATTTT.

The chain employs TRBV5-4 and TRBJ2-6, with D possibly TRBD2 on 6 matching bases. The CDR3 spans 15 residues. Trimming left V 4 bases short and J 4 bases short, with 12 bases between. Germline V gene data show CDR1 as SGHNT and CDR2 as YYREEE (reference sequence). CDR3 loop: CASSLRDSGANVLTF. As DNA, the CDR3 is TGTGCCAGCAGCCTCAGGGACTCCGGGGCCAACGTCCTGACTTTC. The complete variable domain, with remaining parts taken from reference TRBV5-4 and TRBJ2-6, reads ETGVTQSPTHLIKTRGQQVTLRCSSQSGHNTVSWYQQALGQGPQFIFQYYREEENGRGNFPPRFSGLQFPNYSSELNVNALELDDSALYLCASSLRDSGANVLTFGAGSRLTVL.

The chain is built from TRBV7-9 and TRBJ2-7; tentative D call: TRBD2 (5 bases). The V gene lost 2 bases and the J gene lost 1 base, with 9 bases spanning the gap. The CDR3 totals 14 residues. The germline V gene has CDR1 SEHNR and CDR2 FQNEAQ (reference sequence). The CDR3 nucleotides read TGTGCCAGCAGCTTACTAGCCGGGTCCTACGAGCAGTACTTC. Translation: CASSLLAGSYEQYF.

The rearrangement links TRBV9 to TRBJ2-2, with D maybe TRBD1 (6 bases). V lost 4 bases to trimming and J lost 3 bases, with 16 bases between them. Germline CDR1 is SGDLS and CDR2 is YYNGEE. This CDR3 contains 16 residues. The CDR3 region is CASSLTGFPDTGELFF. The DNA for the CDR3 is TGTGCCAGCAGCTTAACAGGGTTCCCCGACACCGGGGAGCTGTTTTTT.

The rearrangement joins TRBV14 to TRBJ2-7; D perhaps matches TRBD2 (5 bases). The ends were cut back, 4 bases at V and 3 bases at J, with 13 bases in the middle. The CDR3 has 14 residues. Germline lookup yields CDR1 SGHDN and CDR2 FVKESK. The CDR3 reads CASSPLGVRYEQYF. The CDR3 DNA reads TGTGCCAGCAGCCCCCTGGGAGTACGCTACGAGCAGTACTTC.

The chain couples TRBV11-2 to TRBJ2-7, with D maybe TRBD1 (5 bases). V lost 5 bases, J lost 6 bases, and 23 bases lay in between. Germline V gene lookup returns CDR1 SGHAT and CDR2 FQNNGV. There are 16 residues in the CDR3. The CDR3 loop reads CASSLMSLQQGSEQYF. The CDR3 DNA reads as TGTGCCAGCAGCCTCATGTCCCTTCAGCAGGGATCCGAGCAGTACTTC.

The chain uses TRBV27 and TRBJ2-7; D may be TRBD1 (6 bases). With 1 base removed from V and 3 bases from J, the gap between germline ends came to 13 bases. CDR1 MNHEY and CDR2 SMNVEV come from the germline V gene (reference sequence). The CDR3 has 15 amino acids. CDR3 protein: CASSLLGARYYEQYF. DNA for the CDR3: TGTGCCAGCAGTTTATTGGGGGCTCGGTACTACGAGCAGTACTTC.

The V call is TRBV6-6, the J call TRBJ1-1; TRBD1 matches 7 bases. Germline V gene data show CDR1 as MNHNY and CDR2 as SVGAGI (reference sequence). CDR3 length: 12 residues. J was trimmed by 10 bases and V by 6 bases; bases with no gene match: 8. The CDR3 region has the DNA TGTGCCAGCAGACCCGACAGGGTAACAGCTTTCTTT. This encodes CASRPDRVTAFF.

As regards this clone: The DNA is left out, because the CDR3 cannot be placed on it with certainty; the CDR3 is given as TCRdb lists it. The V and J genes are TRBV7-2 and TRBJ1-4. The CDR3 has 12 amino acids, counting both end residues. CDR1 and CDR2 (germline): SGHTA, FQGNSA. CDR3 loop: CASSTSGEKLFF.

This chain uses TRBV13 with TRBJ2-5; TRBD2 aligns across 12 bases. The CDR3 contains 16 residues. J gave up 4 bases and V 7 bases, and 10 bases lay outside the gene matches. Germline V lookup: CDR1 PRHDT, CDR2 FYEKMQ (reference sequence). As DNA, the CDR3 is TGTGCCAGCATCCTCCGACTAGCGGGAGTAGGAGAGACCCAGTACTTC. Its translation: CASILRLAGVGETQYF.

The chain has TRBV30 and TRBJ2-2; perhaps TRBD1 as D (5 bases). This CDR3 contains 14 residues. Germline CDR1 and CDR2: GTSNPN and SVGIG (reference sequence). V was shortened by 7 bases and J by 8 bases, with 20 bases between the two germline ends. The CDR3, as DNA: TGTGCCTCTTCCCTGGGGCAGGAAAGGGGGGAGCTGTTTTTT. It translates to CASSLGQERGELFF.

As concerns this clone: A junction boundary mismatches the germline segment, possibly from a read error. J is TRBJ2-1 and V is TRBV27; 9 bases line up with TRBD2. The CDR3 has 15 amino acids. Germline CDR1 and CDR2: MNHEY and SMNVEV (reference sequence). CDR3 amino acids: CASGPRTSAYDEQFF. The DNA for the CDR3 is TGTGCCAGCGGCCCTCGGACTAGCGCCTACGATGAGCAGTTCTTC.

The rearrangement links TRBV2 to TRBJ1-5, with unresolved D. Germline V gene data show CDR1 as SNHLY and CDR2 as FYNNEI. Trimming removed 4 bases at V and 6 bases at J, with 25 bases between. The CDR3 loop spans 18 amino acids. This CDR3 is CASSVEGWVQAEGQPQHF. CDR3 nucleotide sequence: TGTGCCAGCAGTGTCGAGGGTTGGGTTCAGGCGGAGGGTCAGCCCCAGCATTTT.